This T cell receptor beta chain was obtained from a study of T cells expressing NK-cell markers. General study points: These clonotypes, the leaders elsewhere, also led the CD3+CD56-NKG2C+ fraction in four donors.

The length of the CDR3 is 13 residues. One entry per CDR3 protein, without DNA, is what TCRdb gives after re-calling the 5' RACE reads. Its clone listing holds around 260,000 distinct CDR3 sequences. With regard to this clonotype: Its target is unknown.

This sequence joins TRBV12-3 or TRBV12-4 and TRBJ2-5. This sequence originates from a woman aged 18-70 years in good health. The sample taken for sequencing was blood T cells: a sorted CD56 or NKG2C T cell subset, CD4+ or CD8+ T cells, or bulk PBMC T cells (not recorded which). This CDR3 is CASSLSGVETQYF.